Sequencing of this T cell receptor beta chain was carried out in a study of cytomegalovirus exposure and HLA in healthy donors. The donors were members of the roughly 120-subject validation cohort (separate from the approximately 650-subject first cohort). CDR3 length: 14 amino acids. Germline V CDR1 and CDR2: SGDLS, YYNGEE. V lost 3 bases and J lost 5; bases outside the gene matches: 7. Assay: immunoSEQ multiplex PCR; the TCRdb copy retains only in-frame clones and omits some. The sample includes about 120,000 clones, 80% to 90% of them seen just once. Source material: PBMCs. This rearrangement joins TRBV9 to TRBJ1-2; 7 bases line up with TRBD1. This clonotype was obtained from a woman younger than 30 in good health and CMV-seronegative. The CDR3 DNA is TGTGCCAGCAGCGAAAAAGGGGGCAGTTATGGCTACACCTTC. Amino acid sequence: CASSEKGGSYGYTF.